This TCR beta chain originates from a study of T cells in Graves' hyperthyroidism and ophthalmopathy. The investigators amplified TCR beta CDR3 regions from RNA transcripts. RT-PCR in the first round (using the HTBI primer set) targeted the TCR CDR3. TCRdb reanalysed the multiplex PCR reads using MiXCR and keeps one entry per CDR3 protein. The sample has about 640,000 distinct CDR3 sequences; about 14% are singletons. The study based diagnoses on clinical symptoms, serum thyroxine and TRAb, thyroid ultrasound and orbital computed tomography. There are a few counts of this clonotype. It is likely a read error, because the conserved phenylalanine at the end of the CDR3 is missing. The CDR3 totals 15 residues. Germline CDR1 is SGHRS and CDR2 is YFSETQ. With V trimmed by 2 bases and J by 6 bases, 8 bases remained unmatched.

The source of this sequence is a woman aged 45-65 years with Graves' ophthalmopathy. What was sequenced was blood. The chain employs TRBV5-1 and TRBJ2-1, with 7 bases lining up with TRBD2. The DNA of the CDR3 is TGCGCCAGCAGCTTTGGCGGGAGCCGGGGCAATGAGCAGTTCCTC. It is translated as CASSFGGSRGNEQFL.